The rows below give T cell receptor beta chains drawn from one sample of a study of T cell repertoires in cytomegalovirus infection. Which antigens these TCRs recognize remains unknown. MiXCR, applied by TCRdb to the reads, yields one record per CDR3 protein. This sample has approximately 600,000 distinct CDR3 sequences, with 40% found just once. Sequences were derived from cultured PBMCs, sampled from culture after CMV antigen stimulation. Receptors originate from a human donor in good health (CMV status not recorded). Some clones in this sample may be carry-over from other donors' samples. Each CDR3 is given with its conserved first and last residue. The D gene is left open where the match is weak. Rows may omit the clone size; those that give it use once, few, many or a size class.

D gene	V gene	J gene	clone size	CDR3 DNA	CDR3 protein
NA	TRBV7-2	TRBJ2-5	few	TGTGCCACCGGGGGAGCACCCCGAGAGACCCAGTACTTC	CATGGAPRETQYF
TRBD1	TRBV12-3/TRBV12-4	TRBJ1-2	few	TGTGCCAGCAGTTCCCTTAACAGGGGAGAGGGTGGCTACACCTTC	CASSSLNRGEGGYTF
NA	TRBV7-2	TRBJ1-4	many	TGTGCCAGCAGCCCATGGGGGGGGGCCACCTCAACTAATGAAAAACTGTTTTTT	CASSPWGGATSTNEKLFF
NA	TRBV7-9	TRBJ2-5	few	TGTGCCAGCAGCTTTTGGTCAGGGAGAGGAGAGACCCAGTACTTC	CASSFWSGRGETQYF
NA	TRBV7-6	TRBJ2-1	few	TGTGCCGAGCTAGCTGGCTACCACAATGAGCAGTTCTTC	CAELAGYHNEQFF
NA	TRBV12-3/TRBV12-4	TRBJ1-5	few	TGTGCCAGCAGCTTCGACAGAAGCAATCAGCCCCAGCATTTT	CASSFDRSNQPQHF
NA	TRBV20-1	TRBJ2-3	NA	TGCAGTGCTAGATCTGAAGCGGGCCCAGATACGCAGTATTTT	CSARSEAGPDTQYF
NA	TRBV7-2	TRBJ1-4	few	TGTGCCAGCAGCTTCACTCGTGAAAAACTGTTTTTT	CASSFTREKLFF
TRBD2	TRBV12-3/TRBV12-4	TRBJ2-7	NA	TGTGCCAGCAGTCCCTCCGGCGGGGGGACGGGCGAGCAGTACTTC	CASSPSGGGTGEQYF
TRBD2	TRBV7-8	TRBJ2-1	many	TGTGCCAGCAAATTTAGCGGGACATACAATGAGCAGTTCTTC	CASKFSGTYNEQFF
NA	TRBV6-2/TRBV6-3	TRBJ2-4	NA	TGTGCCAGCAGTTACGCCGTAACTAGTACTCAGTACTTC	CASSYAVTSTQYF
TRBD1	TRBV19	TRBJ1-1	NA	TGTGCCAGTAGTATAGCCGGGACAGGGAGGACTGAAGCTTTCTTT	CASSIAGTGRTEAFF
TRBD1	TRBV6-6	TRBJ2-7	NA	TGTGCCAGCAGTTACCCGACAGGGGGTGGCCACGAGCAGTACTTC	CASSYPTGGGHEQYF
NA	TRBV7-2	TRBJ1-5	NA	TGTGCCAGCAGCCCGCAGGATTCTGGGAGCAATCAGCCCCAGCATTTT	CASSPQDSGSNQPQHF
NA	TRBV19	TRBJ1-1	NA	TGTGCCAGTAGAAAAGGGGGATACAGGGAAGGTCTGGGTGAAGCTTTCTTT	CASRKGGYREGLGEAFF
NA	TRBV7-9	TRBJ2-5	NA	TGTGCCAGCAGCTCCAATGATCGGGCAGAGACCCAGTACTTC	CASSSNDRAETQYF
TRBD2	TRBV7-6	TRBJ2-7	many	TGTGCCAGCAGCTCCAGGCAGGGGACTAGCTCCTACGAGCAGTACTTC	CASSSRQGTSSYEQYF
TRBD2	TRBV11-2	TRBJ2-1	NA	TGTGCCAGCAGAGTTAGCGGGAGAGGCTCCTACAATGAGCAGTTCTTC	CASRVSGRGSYNEQFF